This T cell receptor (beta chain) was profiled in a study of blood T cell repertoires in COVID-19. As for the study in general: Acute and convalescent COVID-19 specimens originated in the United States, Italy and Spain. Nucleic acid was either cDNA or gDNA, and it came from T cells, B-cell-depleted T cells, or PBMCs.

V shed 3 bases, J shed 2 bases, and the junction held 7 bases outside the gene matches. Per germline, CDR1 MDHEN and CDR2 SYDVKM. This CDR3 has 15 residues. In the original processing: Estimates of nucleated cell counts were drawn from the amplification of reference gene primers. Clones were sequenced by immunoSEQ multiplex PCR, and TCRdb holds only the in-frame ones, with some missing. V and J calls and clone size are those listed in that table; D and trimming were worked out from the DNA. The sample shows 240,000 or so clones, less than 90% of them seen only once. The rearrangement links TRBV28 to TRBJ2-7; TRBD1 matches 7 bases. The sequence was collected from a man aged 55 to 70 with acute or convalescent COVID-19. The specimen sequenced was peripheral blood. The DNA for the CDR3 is TGTGCCAGCAGTTTTAGCGACAGGGATCCCTACGAGCAGTACTTC. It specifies CASSFSDRDPYEQYF.